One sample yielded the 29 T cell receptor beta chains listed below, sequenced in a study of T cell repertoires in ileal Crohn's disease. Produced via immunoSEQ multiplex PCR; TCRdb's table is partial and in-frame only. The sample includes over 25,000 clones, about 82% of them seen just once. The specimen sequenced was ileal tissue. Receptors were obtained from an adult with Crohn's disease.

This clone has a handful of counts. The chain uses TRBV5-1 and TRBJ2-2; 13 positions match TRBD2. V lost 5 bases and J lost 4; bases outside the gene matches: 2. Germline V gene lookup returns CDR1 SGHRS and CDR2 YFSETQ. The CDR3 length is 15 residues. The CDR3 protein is CASRGLAGPTGELFF. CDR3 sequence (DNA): TGCGCCAGCAGGGGACTAGCGGGACCCACCGGGGAGCTGTTTTTT.

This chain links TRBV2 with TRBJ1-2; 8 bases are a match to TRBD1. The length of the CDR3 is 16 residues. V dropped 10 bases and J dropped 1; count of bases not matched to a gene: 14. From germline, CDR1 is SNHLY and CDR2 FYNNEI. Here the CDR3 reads CATRCGTGPLNYGYTF. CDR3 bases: TGTGCCACCCGATGCGGGACAGGCCCGCTTAACTATGGCTACACCTTC.

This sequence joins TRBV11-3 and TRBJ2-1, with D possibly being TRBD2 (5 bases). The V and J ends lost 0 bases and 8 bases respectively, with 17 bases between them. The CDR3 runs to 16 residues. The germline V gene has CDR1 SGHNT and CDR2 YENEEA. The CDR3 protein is CASSLDGGWGWDEQFF. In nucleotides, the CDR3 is TGTGCCAGCAGCTTAGACGGCGGGTGGGGTTGGGATGAGCAGTTCTTC.

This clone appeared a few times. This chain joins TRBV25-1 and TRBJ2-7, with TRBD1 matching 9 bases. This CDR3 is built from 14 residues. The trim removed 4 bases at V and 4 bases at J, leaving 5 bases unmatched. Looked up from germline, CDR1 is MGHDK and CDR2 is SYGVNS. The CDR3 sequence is CASSVGTGKYEQYF. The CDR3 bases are TGTGCCAGCAGTGTGGGGACAGGGAAGTACGAGCAGTACTTC.

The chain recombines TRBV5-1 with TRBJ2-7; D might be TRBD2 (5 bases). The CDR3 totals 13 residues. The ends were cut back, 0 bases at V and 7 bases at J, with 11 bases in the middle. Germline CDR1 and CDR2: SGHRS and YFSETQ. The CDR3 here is CASSLVRGREQYF. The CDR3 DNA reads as TGCGCCAGCAGCTTGGTACGGGGTAGGGAGCAGTACTTC.

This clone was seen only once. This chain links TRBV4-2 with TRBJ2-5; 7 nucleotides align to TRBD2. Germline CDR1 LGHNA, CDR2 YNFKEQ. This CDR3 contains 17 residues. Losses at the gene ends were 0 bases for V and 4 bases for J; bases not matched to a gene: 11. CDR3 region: CASSQDSGSGASETQYF. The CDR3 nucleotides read TGTGCCAGCAGCCAAGATAGTGGCAGCGGGGCTTCAGAGACCCAGTACTTC.

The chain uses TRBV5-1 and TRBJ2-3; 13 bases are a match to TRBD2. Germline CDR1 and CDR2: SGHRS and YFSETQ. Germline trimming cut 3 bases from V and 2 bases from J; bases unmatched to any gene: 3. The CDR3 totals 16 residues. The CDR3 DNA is TGCGCCAGCAGCTCGGGGACTAGCGGGAACACAGATACGCAGTATTTT. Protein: CASSSGTSGNTDTQYF.

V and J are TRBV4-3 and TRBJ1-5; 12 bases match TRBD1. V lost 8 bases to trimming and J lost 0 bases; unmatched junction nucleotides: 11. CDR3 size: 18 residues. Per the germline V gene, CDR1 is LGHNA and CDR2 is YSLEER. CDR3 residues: CASGPGTGGPRSNQPQHF. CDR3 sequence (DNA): TGCGCCAGCGGACCCGGGACAGGGGGCCCTCGTAGCAATCAGCCCCAGCATTTT.

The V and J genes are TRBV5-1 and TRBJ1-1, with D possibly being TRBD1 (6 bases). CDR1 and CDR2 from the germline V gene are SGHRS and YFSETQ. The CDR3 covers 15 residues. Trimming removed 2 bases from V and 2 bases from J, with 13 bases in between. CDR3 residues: CASSLAGTLNTEAFF. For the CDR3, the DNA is TGCGCCAGCAGCTTAGCCGGGACACTTAACACTGAAGCTTTCTTT.

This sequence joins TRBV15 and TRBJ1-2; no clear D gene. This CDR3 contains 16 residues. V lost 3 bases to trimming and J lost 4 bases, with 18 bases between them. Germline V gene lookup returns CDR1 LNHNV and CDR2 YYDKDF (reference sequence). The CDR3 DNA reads TGTGCCACCAGCAGCCGCTTGATGGGGAGGAGCTATGGCTACACCTTC. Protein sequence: CATSSRLMGRSYGYTF.

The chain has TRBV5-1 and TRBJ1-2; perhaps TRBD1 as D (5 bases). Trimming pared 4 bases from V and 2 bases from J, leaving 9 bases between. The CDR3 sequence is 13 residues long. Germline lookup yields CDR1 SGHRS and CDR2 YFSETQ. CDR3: CASSPDSNYGYTF. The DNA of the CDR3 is TGCGCCAGCAGCCCCGACAGCAACTATGGCTACACCTTC.

The CDR3 sequence is CASSSTSGNIQYF. DNA of the CDR3: TGTGCCAGCAGTTCGACTTCCGGAAACATTCAGTACTTC. The V and J genes are TRBV7-3 and TRBJ2-4; D unclear. Trimming stripped 6 bases from V and 6 bases from J, with 12 bases between. CDR1 is SGHTA and CDR2 is FQGTGA in the germline V gene. The CDR3 runs to 13 residues.

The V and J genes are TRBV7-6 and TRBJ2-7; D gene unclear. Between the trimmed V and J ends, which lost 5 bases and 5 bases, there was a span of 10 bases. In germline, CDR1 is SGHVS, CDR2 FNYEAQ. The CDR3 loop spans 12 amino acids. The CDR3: CASSPSFHEQYF. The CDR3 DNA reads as TGTGCCAGCAGCCCTTCGTTCCACGAGCAGTACTTC.

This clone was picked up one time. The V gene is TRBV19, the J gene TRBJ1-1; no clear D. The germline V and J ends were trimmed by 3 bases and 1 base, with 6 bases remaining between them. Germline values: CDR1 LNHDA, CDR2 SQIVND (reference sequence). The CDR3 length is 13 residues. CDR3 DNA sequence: TGTGCCAGTAGTATCACGGGGAACACTGAAGCTTTCTTT. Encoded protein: CASSITGNTEAFF.

The CDR3 is CASSPTSGDYNEQFF. The CDR3 DNA sequence: TGTGCCAGCAGCCCGACTAGCGGGGACTACAATGAGCAGTTCTTC. V and J are TRBV7-3 and TRBJ2-1, with 11 bases lining up with TRBD2. The CDR3 runs 15 residues. Germline assignment: CDR1 SGHTA and CDR2 FQGTGA. The ends lost 5 bases at V and 3 bases at J; junction bases unmatched: 3.

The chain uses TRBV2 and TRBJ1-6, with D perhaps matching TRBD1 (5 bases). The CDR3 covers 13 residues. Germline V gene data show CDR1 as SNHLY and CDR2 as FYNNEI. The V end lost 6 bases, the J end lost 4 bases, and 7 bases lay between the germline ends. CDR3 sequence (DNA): TGTGCCAGCAGACAGGAATATAATTCACCCCTCCACTTT. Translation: CASRQEYNSPLHF.

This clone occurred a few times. The CDR3 DNA is TGTGCCAGTAGTTCGACTAGCGGGTTATACAATGAGCAGTTCTTC. Protein: CASSSTSGLYNEQFF. V and J are TRBV19 and TRBJ2-1, with 10 bases aligning to TRBD2. The V segment lost 5 bases and the J segment 4 bases; nucleotides outside the gene matches: 5. Germline loops: CDR1 LNHDA, CDR2 SQIVND (reference sequence). CDR3 length equals 15 residues.

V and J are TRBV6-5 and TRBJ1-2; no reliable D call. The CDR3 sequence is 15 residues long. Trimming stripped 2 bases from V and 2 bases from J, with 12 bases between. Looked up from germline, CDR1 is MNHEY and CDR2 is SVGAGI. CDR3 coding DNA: TGTGCCAGCAGTTACAGTGGTGGCAGGAACTATGGCTACACCTTC. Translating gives CASSYSGGRNYGYTF.

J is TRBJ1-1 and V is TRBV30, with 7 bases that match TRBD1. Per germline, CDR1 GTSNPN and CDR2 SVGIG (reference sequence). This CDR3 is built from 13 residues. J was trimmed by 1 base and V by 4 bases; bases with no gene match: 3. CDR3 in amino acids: CAWMGQTNTEAFF. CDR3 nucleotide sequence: TGTGCCTGGATGGGACAGACGAACACTGAAGCTTTCTTT.

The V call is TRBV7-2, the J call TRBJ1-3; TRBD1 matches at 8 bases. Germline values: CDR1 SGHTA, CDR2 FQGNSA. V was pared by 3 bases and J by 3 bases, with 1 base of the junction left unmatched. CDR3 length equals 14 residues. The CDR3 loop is CASSFTGGGNTIYF. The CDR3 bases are TGTGCCAGCAGCTTTACAGGGGGTGGAAACACCATATATTTT.

The CDR3 loop is CASSLRTGAFNEKLFF. In DNA form, the CDR3 reads TGTGCCAGCAGCTTACGGACAGGGGCGTTTAATGAAAAACTGTTTTTT. V is TRBV7-6 and J is TRBJ1-4; TRBD1 matches 9 bases. The germline gives CDR1 SGHVS, CDR2 FNYEAQ. This CDR3 has 16 amino acids. V lost 2 bases to trimming and J lost 4 bases; unmatched junction nucleotides: 5. Full variable domain (outside the CDR3, taken from reference TRBV7-6 and TRBJ1-4): GAGVSQSPRYKVTKRGQDVALRCDPISGHVSLYWYRQALGQGPEFLTYFNYEAQQDKSGLPNDRFSAERPEGSISTLTIQRTEQRDSAMYRCASSLRTGAFNEKLFFGSGTQLSVL.

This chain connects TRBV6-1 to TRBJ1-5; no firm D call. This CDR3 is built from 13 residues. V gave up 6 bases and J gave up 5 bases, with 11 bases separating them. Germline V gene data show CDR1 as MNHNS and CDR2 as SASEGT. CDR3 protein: CASREALHQPQHF. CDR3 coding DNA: TGTGCCAGCAGGGAGGCGCTGCATCAGCCCCAGCATTTT.

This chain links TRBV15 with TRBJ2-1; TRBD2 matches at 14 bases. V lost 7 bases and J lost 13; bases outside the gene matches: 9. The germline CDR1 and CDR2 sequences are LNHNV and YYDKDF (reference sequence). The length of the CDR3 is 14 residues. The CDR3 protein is CATTGTSGRGGQFF. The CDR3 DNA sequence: TGTGCCACCACCGGGACTAGCGGGAGAGGGGGCCAGTTCTTC.

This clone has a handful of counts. The CDR3 DNA sequence: TGTGCCAGCAGTTATTCCCACTACGAGCAGTACTTC. As protein: CASSYSHYEQYF. The V gene is TRBV6-5, the J gene TRBJ2-7; D not resolved. Trimming pared 3 bases from V and 3 bases from J, leaving 6 bases between. Germline V gives CDR1 MNHEY, CDR2 SVGAGI. The CDR3 extends over 12 amino acids.

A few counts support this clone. This CDR3 reads CASSLVFSDSTQYF. The CDR3 DNA reads as TGCGCCAGCAGCTTGGTCTTTTCTGACAGTACGCAGTATTTT. V gene TRBV5-1 combines with J gene TRBJ2-3, with D possibly TRBD1 on 5 matching bases. The V gene's germline CDR1 is SGHRS and CDR2 YFSETQ. V gave up 0 bases and J gave up 8 bases, with 13 bases separating them. This CDR3 contains 14 residues.

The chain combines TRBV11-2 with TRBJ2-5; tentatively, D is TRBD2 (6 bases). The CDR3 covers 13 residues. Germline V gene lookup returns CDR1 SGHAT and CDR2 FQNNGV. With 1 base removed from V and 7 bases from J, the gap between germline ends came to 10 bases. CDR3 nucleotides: TGTGCCAGCAGCTTAGGACTAGAGAGGACCCAGTACTTC. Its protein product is CASSLGLERTQYF.

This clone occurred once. DNA of the CDR3: TGTGCCAGCACCCGACGACTAGACTACAATGAGCAGTTCTTC. It codes for CASTRRLDYNEQFF. The rearrangement uses TRBV27 and TRBJ2-1; maybe TRBD2 (6 bases). Trimming took off 7 bases at V and 3 bases at J, with 13 bases between the two ends. The CDR3 is 14 residues long. Germline CDR1 MNHEY, CDR2 SMNVEV (reference sequence).

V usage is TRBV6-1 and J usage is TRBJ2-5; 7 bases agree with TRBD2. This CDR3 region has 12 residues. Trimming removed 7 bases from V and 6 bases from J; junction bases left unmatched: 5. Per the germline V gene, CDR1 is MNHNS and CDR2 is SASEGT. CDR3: CASTTGGKTQYF. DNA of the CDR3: TGTGCCAGCACGACGGGGGGAAAGACCCAGTACTTC.

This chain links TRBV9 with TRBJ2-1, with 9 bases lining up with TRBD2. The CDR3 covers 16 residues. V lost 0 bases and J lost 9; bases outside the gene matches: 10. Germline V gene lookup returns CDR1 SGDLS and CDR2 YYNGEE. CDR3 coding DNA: TGTGCCAGCAGCGTAGGGCAGCTAGCGGGAATCGGTGAGCAGTTCTTC. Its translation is CASSVGQLAGIGEQFF.